Listed here are 21 T cell receptor beta chains from one sample, sequenced in a study of brain T cells in children with intractable seizures. The protocol was immunoSEQ multiplex PCR, while the TCRdb copy is restricted to in-frame clones and leaves out a portion. The repertoire holds tens of thousands of clones, roughly 91% seen once, with under 2% in the top ten. Sequenced here: peripheral blood, sampled at surgery. All receptors derive from a boy younger than two with tuberous sclerosis and intractable seizures.

The V gene is TRBV27, the J gene TRBJ2-7, with 9 bases identical to TRBD1. Losses at the gene ends were 7 bases for V and 0 bases for J; bases not matched to a gene: 4. This CDR3 region has 14 residues. The germline gives CDR1 MNHEY, CDR2 SMNVEV (reference sequence). DNA for the CDR3: TGTGCCAGCACTCCGGGACAGGGCTCCTACGAGCAGTACTTC. Its protein product is CASTPGQGSYEQYF.

This chain's CDR3 is CASSPPTDRPGPNTEAFF. For the CDR3, the DNA is TGTGCCAGCAGCCCGCCAACAGACAGGCCAGGCCCGAACACTGAAGCTTTCTTT. The chain combines TRBV7-3 with TRBJ1-1; perhaps TRBD1 as D (6 bases). The CDR3 sequence is 18 residues long. Germline V lookup: CDR1 SGHTA, CDR2 FQGTGA. V dropped 5 bases and J dropped 1 base, with 23 bases sitting between them.

This chain links TRBV27 with TRBJ2-1; 7 bases are a match to TRBD2. V lost 2 bases, J lost 10 bases, and 5 bases stayed unmatched. Germline V CDR1 and CDR2: MNHEY, SMNVEV (reference sequence). The length of the CDR3 is 13 residues. The CDR3 nucleotides read TGTGCCAGCAGTTTAGGGCTAGCGGAAGAGCAGTTCTTC. This codes for CASSLGLAEEQFF.

V gene TRBV3-1 (or the pseudogene TRBV3-2) combines with J gene TRBJ2-5; possibly TRBD2 for D (6 bases). Germline V gives CDR1 LGHDT, CDR2 YNNKEL (reference sequence). Trimming left V 11 bases short and J 5 bases short, with 15 bases between. CDR3 length: 12 residues. CDR3 protein: CASHIGGETQYF. The CDR3 nucleotides are TGTGCCTCCCACATTGGGGGGGAGACCCAGTACTTC.

This clone was seen a few times. V gene TRBV29-1 combines with J gene TRBJ1-6; the D gene is possibly TRBD1 (5 bases). Deletions cut 2 bases from V and 14 bases from J, with 16 bases between. Germline-derived CDR1 and CDR2 are SQVTM and ANQGSEA. This CDR3 has 13 amino acids. The CDR3 DNA reads as TGCAGCGTTGAAATCCCTCCAGGGAGATCCCTCCACTTT. Its protein is CSVEIPPGRSLHF. The full variable domain, rest sourced from reference TRBV29-1 and TRBJ1-6, is SAVISQKPSRDICQRGTSLTIQCQVDSQVTMMFWYRQQPGQSLTLIATANQGSEATYESGFVIDKFPISRPNLTFSTLTVSNMSPEDSSIYLCSVEIPPGRSLHFGNGTRLTVT.

The CDR3, as DNA: TGCGCCAGCAGCCAATTGGGTTTTGGACACAAAAACATTCAGTACTTC. Translated: CASSQLGFGHKNIQYF. The chain couples TRBV4-1 to TRBJ2-4; a weak D match, TRBD1 (5 bases). Trimming pared 2 bases from V and 3 bases from J, leaving 14 bases between. CDR3 length: 16 amino acids. Germline values: CDR1 MGHRA, CDR2 YSYEKL.

The genes are TRBV5-1 and TRBJ2-1; the D is unclear. Germline values: CDR1 SGHRS, CDR2 YFSETQ. V was pared by 4 bases and J by 5 bases, with 13 bases between. The CDR3 runs to 14 residues. CDR3 nucleotides: TGCGCCAGCAGCCCCCTAAGTCCCGACAATGAGCAGTTCTTC. Translated, it gives CASSPLSPDNEQFF.

This CDR3 is CASSYPGQPQHF. CDR3 coding DNA: TGCGCCAGCAGCTATCCGGGACAGCCCCAGCATTTT. This chain uses TRBV10-2 with TRBJ1-5; no definite D call. CDR3 size: 12 residues. Germline V gene lookup returns CDR1 WSHSY and CDR2 SAAADI. V shed 6 bases and J shed 7 bases, with 10 bases lying between them.

The gene calls are TRBV3-1 (or the pseudogene TRBV3-2) and TRBJ2-5, with TRBD1 matching 8 bases. CDR1 and CDR2 (germline): LGHDT, YNNKEL (reference sequence). After removal of 0 bases from V and 5 bases from J, the junction contained 8 bases not matched to a gene. The CDR3 consists of 16 residues. This CDR3 is CASSQDTPGGGETQYF. DNA of the CDR3: TGTGCCAGCAGCCAAGATACCCCAGGGGGCGGTGAGACCCAGTACTTC.

The chain joins TRBV11-2 to TRBJ2-7; tentative D call: TRBD1 (7 bases). The ends were cut back, 6 bases at V and 0 bases at J, with 18 bases in the middle. This CDR3 contains 16 residues. Germline V gene sequence: CDR1 SGHAT, CDR2 FQNNGV. The CDR3 bases are TGTGCCAGCAGTCCCCCGGAGGGGGCCCCCTCCTACGAGCAGTACTTC. Its protein product is CASSPPEGAPSYEQYF.

This clone was observed a few times. The rearrangement links TRBV6-5 to TRBJ2-5, with D possibly TRBD1 on 7 matching bases. V lost 6 bases to trimming and J lost 2 bases, with 13 bases between them. The CDR3 sequence is 14 residues long. Germline V gene data show CDR1 as MNHEY and CDR2 as SVGAGI. Here the CDR3 DNA reads TGTGCCAGCAGCCAGGGGGACTCGCAAGAGACCCAGTACTTC. Its protein product is CASSQGDSQETQYF.

The chain links TRBV24-1 to TRBJ2-2, with D hard to call. Germline-derived CDR1 and CDR2 are KGHDR and SFDVKD. This CDR3 has 13 amino acids. Trimming took 3 bases from V and 4 from J, leaving 5 bases between them. As DNA, the CDR3 is TGTGCCACCAGTGATCTACCCACCGGGGAGCTGTTTTTT. Amino acids: CATSDLPTGELFF.

The rearrangement joins TRBV19 to TRBJ2-2; D is perhaps TRBD1 (6 bases). Germline loops: CDR1 LNHDA, CDR2 SQIVND (reference sequence). CDR3 length equals 14 residues. Trimming removed 0 bases at V and 7 bases at J, with 9 bases between. For the CDR3, the DNA is TGTGCCAGTAGTATAGATAGGGGGAACGGGGAGCTGTTTTTT. This gives the protein CASSIDRGNGELFF. The full variable domain, completed using reference TRBV19 and TRBJ2-2, is DGGITQSPKYLFRKEGQNVTLSCEQNLNHDAMYWYRQDPGQGLRLIYYSQIVNDFQKGDIAEGYSVSREKKESFPLTVTSAQKNPTAFYLCASSIDRGNGELFFGEGSRLTVL.

The V gene is TRBV10-2, the J gene TRBJ2-5, with 9 bases aligning to TRBD2. J was trimmed by 5 bases and V by 6 bases; bases with no gene match: 4. Germline V gives CDR1 WSHSY, CDR2 SAAADI. This CDR3 is built from 13 residues. Here the CDR3 DNA reads TGCGCCAGCAGAGAGCGGGAGGAGGAGACCCAGTACTTC. Amino acid sequence: CASREREEETQYF.

The chain links TRBV5-1 to TRBJ2-7, with 7 bases that match TRBD1. This CDR3 has 14 amino acids. Per germline, CDR1 SGHRS and CDR2 YFSETQ. V lost 3 bases, J lost 2 bases, and 5 bases stayed unmatched. The CDR3 sequence is CASSSRQGAYEQYF. The CDR3 region has the DNA TGCGCCAGCAGCTCCCGACAGGGAGCCTACGAGCAGTACTTC.

This chain uses TRBV6-5 with TRBJ2-7; 10 bases line up with TRBD1. CDR1 MNHEY and CDR2 SVGAGI come from the germline V gene. The J segment lost 5 bases and the V segment lost 0 bases, leaving 4 bases of the junction unmatched. CDR3 length: 15 residues. In nucleotides, the CDR3 is TGTGCCAGCAGTTACTCAGGGACAGGGGCCAACGAGCAGTACTTC. Translated, it gives CASSYSGTGANEQYF.

This chain links TRBV5-8 with TRBJ1-5; 7 positions agree with TRBD1. Trimming cost V 1 base and J 4 bases; bases outside gene matches: 11. The CDR3 length is 17 residues. In germline, CDR1 is SGHTS, CDR2 YDEGEE. CDR3 nucleotides: TGTGCCAGCAGCTTGACTTGGGACAGAGTCGGGAATCAGCCCCAGCATTTT. Protein sequence: CASSLTWDRVGNQPQHF.

The chain carries TRBV6-5 and TRBJ1-4, with no clear D. V dropped 4 bases and J dropped 7 bases, with 10 bases sitting between them. The CDR3 runs to 13 residues. Germline V CDR1 and CDR2: MNHEY, SVGAGI. The CDR3 is CASSFLGFEKLFF. The CDR3 DNA reads as TGTGCCAGCAGTTTCTTGGGGTTTGAAAAACTGTTTTTT.

This clone was counted a single time. V usage is TRBV3-1 (or the pseudogene TRBV3-2) and J usage is TRBJ2-2; tentatively, D is TRBD2 (6 bases). The CDR3 is made up of 16 amino acids. The germline V and J ends were trimmed by 0 bases and 0 bases, with 8 bases remaining between them. Germline CDR1 reads LGHDT; CDR2 reads YNNKEL (reference sequence). Here the CDR3 DNA reads TGTGCCAGCAGCCAAGAGATAGCGGCGAACACCGGGGAGCTGTTTTTT. Encoded protein: CASSQEIAANTGELFF.

The chain links TRBV4-1 to TRBJ2-2; 10 nucleotides agree with TRBD2. V trimming: 0 bases; J trimming: 4 bases; junction bases outside the gene matches: 5. The CDR3 loop spans 17 amino acids. CDR1 MGHRA and CDR2 YSYEKL come from the germline V gene. CDR3 in DNA: TGCGCCAGCAGCCAAGATGGGGGACTAGCGATCACCGGGGAGCTGTTTTTT. Amino acids: CASSQDGGLAITGELFF.

The J gene is TRBJ2-7, the V gene TRBV3-1 (or the pseudogene TRBV3-2); TRBD1 agrees at 7 bases. Germline values: CDR1 LGHDT, CDR2 YNNKEL (reference sequence). This CDR3 spans 14 amino acids. V shed 4 bases and J 2 bases; nucleotides not matched to a gene: 5. As DNA, the CDR3 is TGTGCCAGCAGCCCGTACAGGGGTACCTACGAGCAGTACTTC. Its translation is CASSPYRGTYEQYF.